Shown below are 5 T cell receptor beta chains from a single sample sequenced in a study of neurological immune-mediated disorders. The time point was: longitudinal time-point 2. TCRdb processed the 5' RACE reads anew with MiXCR; each CDR3 protein has one entry. The sample consists of 65,000 to 85,000 distinct CDR3 sequences, 4.5% to 7.5% of them appearing once. The sequenced sample was PBMCs. Receptor source: a woman between 55 and 75 years old with multiple sclerosis.

The table lists this clonotype with many counts. CDR3 sequence: CASSRAERNEQYF. Here the CDR3 DNA reads TGTGCCAGCAGCAGAGCCGAAAGGAACGAGCAGTACTTC. This chain uses TRBV11-2 with TRBJ2-7; D gene ambiguous. V was clipped by 5 bases and J by 5 bases, with 13 bases between them. The germline CDR1 and CDR2 sequences are SGHAT and FQNNGV. The length of the CDR3 is 13 residues.

Ten or more counts support this clonotype. The chain has TRBV5-1 and TRBJ1-2; 8 nucleotides agree with TRBD1. This CDR3 region has 15 residues. The V and J ends lost 4 bases and 8 bases, in that order; junction bases with no gene match: 13. Germline loops: CDR1 SGHRS, CDR2 YFSETQ. For the CDR3, the DNA is TGCGCCAGCAGCCCGGAAGGCAGGGGGCGGAGGGGCTACACCTTC. As protein: CASSPEGRGRRGYTF.

This clonotype was detected many times. This sequence joins TRBV2 and TRBJ2-1; 9 nucleotides line up with TRBD1. CDR3 length: 15 residues. V was pared by 6 bases and J by 3 bases, with 6 bases of the junction left unmatched. Germline CDR1 is SNHLY and CDR2 is FYNNEI. The CDR3: CASRGDRVHYNEQFF. DNA for the CDR3: TGTGCCAGCAGGGGGGACAGGGTTCACTACAATGAGCAGTTCTTC. The variable domain in full, completed from reference TRBV2 and TRBJ2-1, reads EPEVTQTPSHQVTQMGQEVILRCVPISNHLYFYWYRQILGQKVEFLVSFYNNEISEKSEIFDDQFSVERPDGSNFTLKIRSTKLEDSAMYFCASRGDRVHYNEQFFGPGTRLTVL.

This clonotype was seen ten or more times. The V gene is TRBV6-5, the J gene TRBJ1-2, with D maybe TRBD1 (5 bases). The CDR3 is made up of 13 amino acids. The V end was cut by 6 bases, the J end by 7 bases, with 15 bases between. Germline assignment: CDR1 MNHEY and CDR2 SVGAGI. CDR3 region: CASSPGRGVGYTF. DNA of the CDR3: TGTGCCAGCAGCCCCGGGAGGGGTGTTGGCTACACCTTC.

This clonotype occurred many times. The V and J genes are TRBV5-1 and TRBJ1-1, with D possibly TRBD1 on 6 matching bases. CDR3 length: 15 residues. The V end was cut by 0 bases, the J end by 6 bases, with 15 bases between. CDR1 and CDR2 from the germline V gene are SGHRS and YFSETQ. Here the CDR3 DNA reads TGCGCCAGCAGCTTGGTTGTACAGGGCAGGGCTGAAGCTTTCTTT. It yields the protein CASSLVVQGRAEAFF.